What follows are 27 T cell receptor beta chains derived from one specimen sequenced in a study of T cell repertoires in cytomegalovirus infection. MiXCR was run by TCRdb on the reads, yielding one entry per CDR3 protein. The profile shows around 530,000 distinct CDR3 sequences, more than 20% of them singletons. What was sequenced was PBMCs. These receptor sequences come from a human donor in good health (CMV status not recorded). Some clones in this sample may be carry-over from other donors' samples.

This clonotype was recorded at least ten times. The rearrangement links TRBV7-2 to TRBJ1-1, with 10 positions matching TRBD1. The CDR3 has 14 residues. The ends lost 5 bases at V and 5 bases at J; junction bases unmatched: 5. CDR1 SGHTA and CDR2 FQGNSA come from the germline V gene. CDR3 sequence (DNA): TGTGCCAGCAGCGCGGGACAGGGGTATACTGAAGCTTTCTTT. It encodes CASSAGQGYTEAFF. Using reference TRBV7-2 and TRBJ1-1 for the parts outside the CDR3, the full variable domain is GAGVSQSPSNKVTEKGKDVELRCDPISGHTALYWYRQSLGQGLEFLIYFQGNSAPDKSGLPSDRFSAERTGGSVSTLTIQRTQQEDSAVYLCASSAGQGYTEAFFGQGTRLTVV.

J is TRBJ1-2 and V is TRBV3-1; D unclear. This CDR3 is 14 amino acids long. Germline CDR1 reads LGHDT; CDR2 reads YNNKEL (reference sequence). The V and J ends lost 0 bases and 2 bases respectively, with 7 bases between them. In DNA, the CDR3 is TGTGCCAGCAGCCAAGAAATGGGGAACTATGGCTACACCTTC. It yields the protein CASSQEMGNYGYTF.

The rearrangement joins TRBV6-5 to TRBJ2-2; D is possibly TRBD2 (6 bases). The CDR3 is made up of 15 amino acids. V was clipped by 4 bases and J by 6 bases, with 15 bases between them. CDR1 is MNHEY, CDR2 SVGAGI, per germline. The CDR3 sequence is CASSFSAGYAGELFF. As DNA, the CDR3 is TGTGCCAGCAGTTTTTCGGCGGGATATGCCGGGGAGCTGTTTTTT.

The V and J genes are TRBV7-3 and TRBJ2-1; 10 bases match TRBD1. The CDR3 is 14 amino acids. V shed 5 bases, J shed 8 bases, and the junction held 6 bases outside the gene matches. The germline gives CDR1 SGHTA, CDR2 FQGTGA. The CDR3 bases are TGTGCCAGCAGCGTACGACAGGGGGCGGATGAGCAGTTCTTC. This gives the protein CASSVRQGADEQFF.

Only a few counts were recorded for this clonotype. The chain links TRBV20-1 to TRBJ1-6; a possible D gene is TRBD1 (5 bases). Per the germline V gene, CDR1 is DFQATT and CDR2 is SNEGSKA (reference sequence). The CDR3 length is 12 residues. Trimming cost V 1 base and J 8 bases, with 6 bases left between them. The CDR3 loop is CSARGGYSPLHF. For the CDR3, the DNA is TGCAGTGCTAGAGGGGGCTATTCACCCCTCCACTTT.

The chain joins TRBV5-5 to TRBJ2-2; no clear D. The ends were cut back, 2 bases at V and 5 bases at J, with 7 bases in the middle. CDR3 length: 13 residues. CDR1 is SGHKS, CDR2 YYEKEE, per germline (reference sequence). The CDR3 region has the DNA TGTGCCAGCAGCTTATTTGAAACCGGGGAGCTGTTTTTT. Its protein product is CASSLFETGELFF.

There are a few counts of this clonotype. The rearrangement links TRBV20-1 to TRBJ2-5; D is possibly TRBD2 (6 bases). The CDR3 spans 15 residues. V was trimmed by 0 bases and J by 2 bases, leaving 13 bases between them. The germline V gene has CDR1 DFQATT and CDR2 SNEGSKA (reference sequence). The CDR3 loop reads CSARDGGSGQETQYF. For the CDR3, the DNA is TGCAGTGCTAGAGATGGGGGGAGTGGGCAAGAGACCCAGTACTTC.

This chain links TRBV5-4 with TRBJ2-3; D is unclear. Germline loops: CDR1 SGHNT, CDR2 YYREEE (reference sequence). V gave up 3 bases and J gave up 0 bases, with 14 bases separating them. This CDR3 comprises 16 residues. The CDR3 is CASSSPVLMSTDTQYF. CDR3 DNA: TGTGCCAGCAGCTCCCCCGTGCTGATGAGCACAGATACGCAGTATTTT.

This clonotype has ten or more counts. This rearrangement joins TRBV7-6 to TRBJ2-1; D may be TRBD1 or TRBD2 (5 bases each). Trimming removed 5 bases at V and 10 bases at J, with 15 bases between. Per germline, CDR1 SGHVS and CDR2 FNYEAQ. The CDR3 totals 13 residues. The DNA for the CDR3 is TGTGCCAGCAGCCCCGGTGGCAGGGAGGAGCAGTTCTTC. It is translated as CASSPGGREEQFF.

The V and J genes are TRBV29-1 and TRBJ1-1; 7 bases are a match to TRBD1. V trimming: 7 bases; J trimming: 4 bases; junction bases outside the gene matches: 3. The length of the CDR3 is 11 residues. CDR1 and CDR2 from the germline V gene are SQVTM and ANQGSEA. The CDR3 bases are TGCAGCGGGGGACAGAGCACTGAAGCTTTCTTT. Its protein is CSGGQSTEAFF.

This chain links TRBV12-3 or TRBV12-4 with TRBJ2-3, with D maybe TRBD2 (6 bases). The V and J ends lost 8 bases and 5 bases respectively, with 17 bases between them. This CDR3 comprises 14 residues. The CDR3 DNA follows: TGTGCCAGCGGGGGGTGGGAGGAAGGAGATACGCAGTATTTT. It is translated as CASGGWEEGDTQYF.

The genes are TRBV24-1 and TRBJ2-1, with no clear D. Trimming shortened V by 5 bases and J by 5 bases, and 9 bases separated the two germline ends. Germline assignment: CDR1 KGHDR and CDR2 SFDVKD. The CDR3 is 13 residues long. CDR3 DNA: TGTGCCACCAGTGGGTACAGAAACAATGAGCAGTTCTTC. Amino acids: CATSGYRNNEQFF.

This clonotype was recorded only once. The chain has TRBV15 and TRBJ1-5; 8 nucleotides match TRBD1. The CDR3 is made up of 19 amino acids. With V trimmed by 0 bases and J by 2 bases, 12 bases remained unmatched. Germline CDR1 reads LNHNV; CDR2 reads YYDKDF (reference sequence). CDR3 in DNA: TGTGCCACCAGCAGAGATCTAGGACAGGGACTTCATCGCAATCAGCCCCAGCATTTT. It yields the protein CATSRDLGQGLHRNQPQHF.

This clonotype was picked up a small number of times. The CDR3 here is CASSYWTYEQYF. CDR3 DNA sequence: TGTGCCAGCAGTTATTGGACGTACGAGCAGTACTTC. The rearrangement links TRBV6-2 or TRBV6-3 to TRBJ2-7; D unclear. The CDR3 length is 12 residues. Germline lookup yields CDR1 MNHEY and CDR2 SVGEGT. With 3 bases removed from V and 4 bases from J, the gap between germline ends came to 7 bases.

The CDR3 coding sequence is TGCAGCGTTGAGCGGGACAGAAACACTGAAGCTTTCTTT. It codes for CSVERDRNTEAFF. The chain has TRBV29-1 and TRBJ1-1, with TRBD1 identical over 7 bases. Germline CDR1 SQVTM, CDR2 ANQGSEA. There are 13 residues in the CDR3. V lost 3 bases to trimming and J lost 2 bases; unmatched junction nucleotides: 3.

The rearrangement links TRBV28 to TRBJ2-7; 14 nucleotides agree with TRBD2. V shed 8 bases and J 7 bases; nucleotides not matched to a gene: 7. CDR1 and CDR2 from the germline V gene are MDHEN and SYDVKM. The CDR3 totals 14 residues. The CDR3 reads CASGGLAGGVEQYF. The CDR3 DNA reads TGTGCCAGCGGAGGACTAGCGGGAGGAGTAGAGCAGTACTTC.

This clonotype was seen repeatedly, ten times or more. The genes are TRBV7-8 and TRBJ2-2; no reliable D call. This CDR3 region has 14 residues. In germline, CDR1 is SGHVS, CDR2 FQNEAQ. V was cut by 1 base and J by 5 bases, with 8 bases left in between. Written as DNA, the CDR3 is TGTGCCAGCAGCTTAGAGATGAAAACCGGGGAGCTGTTTTTT. It specifies CASSLEMKTGELFF.

The chain carries TRBV7-2 and TRBJ1-2, with TRBD1 matching 11 bases. Germline V gene data show CDR1 as SGHTA and CDR2 as FQGNSA. V lost 0 bases and J lost 4; bases outside the gene matches: 1. This CDR3 spans 15 amino acids. As DNA, the CDR3 is TGTGCCAGCAGCTTAGCGGGGACAGGGGGCTATGGCTACACCTTC. It is translated as CASSLAGTGGYGYTF.

Many counts were recorded for this clonotype. The chain carries TRBV6-2 or TRBV6-3 and TRBJ2-5; D is unclear. Germline assignment: CDR1 MNHEY and CDR2 SVGEGT. The V end lost 5 bases, the J end lost 2 bases, and 9 bases lay between the germline ends. The CDR3 contains 13 residues. The CDR3 loop is CASSRTEQETQYF. As DNA, the CDR3 is TGTGCCAGCAGTCGGACGGAACAAGAGACCCAGTACTTC.

The chain is built from TRBV6-1 and TRBJ2-1; a weak D match, TRBD2 (6 bases). The CDR3 has 14 amino acids. V was pared by 8 bases and J by 0 bases, with 11 bases between. Germline assignment: CDR1 MNHNS and CDR2 SASEGT. In DNA form, the CDR3 reads TGTGCCAGCGGGACTCTAGGCTCCTACAATGAGCAGTTCTTC. It is translated as CASGTLGSYNEQFF.

This clonotype was recorded at least ten times. V and J are TRBV7-8 and TRBJ2-1; 9 bases map to TRBD2. The CDR3 is 15 residues long. The germline gives CDR1 SGHVS, CDR2 FQNEAQ. Trimming took 2 bases from V and 3 from J; bases not matched to a gene: 2. For the CDR3, the DNA is TGTGCCAGCAGCTTAAGACTAGCGGACTACAATGAGCAGTTCTTC. Residues: CASSLRLADYNEQFF.

The V call is TRBV5-6, the J call TRBJ2-5; D ambiguous. Per the germline V gene, CDR1 is SGHDT and CDR2 is YYEEEE. This CDR3 has 15 residues. The V and J ends lost 1 base and 5 bases respectively, with 15 bases between them. The CDR3 DNA is TGTGCCAGCAGCTTGCTTCAACAGCCTGGGGAGACCCAGTACTTC. This translates into CASSLLQQPGETQYF.

CDR3 region: CASSSRTINEQFF. CDR3 DNA: TGTGCCAGCAGTTCCAGGACTATAAATGAGCAGTTCTTC. The rearrangement joins TRBV27 to TRBJ2-1; TRBD2 might be the D (6 bases). Looked up from germline, CDR1 is MNHEY and CDR2 is SMNVEV (reference sequence). The germline V and J ends were trimmed by 4 bases and 7 bases, with 11 bases remaining between them. The CDR3 covers 13 residues.

Ten or more counts support this clonotype. The V call is TRBV19, the J call TRBJ1-2, with D possibly matching TRBD1 (5 bases). The CDR3 is made up of 15 amino acids. V lost 9 bases, J lost 2 bases, and 19 bases lay in between. Germline values: CDR1 LNHDA, CDR2 SQIVND (reference sequence). The CDR3 DNA reads TGTGCCAGCTTAGGGGACGGAACGGGGAACTATGGCTACACCTTC. Its protein is CASLGDGTGNYGYTF.

The chain links TRBV30 to TRBJ1-5; no clear D gene. The germline V gene encodes CDR1 GTSNPN and CDR2 SVGIG (reference sequence). This CDR3 is 14 amino acids long. Deletions cut 0 bases from V and 7 bases from J, with 13 bases between. This CDR3 reads CAWSVKEGLQPQHF. The CDR3 DNA follows: TGTGCCTGGAGTGTTAAGGAAGGTCTCCAGCCCCAGCATTTT.

This clonotype was recorded a few times. This sequence joins TRBV19 and TRBJ2-3; 10 bases map to TRBD1. V lost 7 bases and J lost 5; bases outside the gene matches: 9. Germline CDR1 reads LNHDA; CDR2 reads SQIVND (reference sequence). This CDR3 has 15 residues. CDR3 loop: CASTAGTGVLDTQYF. Written as DNA, the CDR3 is TGTGCCAGTACCGCAGGGACAGGGGTGTTAGATACGCAGTATTTT.

This clonotype has more than one count but fewer than ten. V is TRBV6-5 and J is TRBJ2-2; the D gene is possibly TRBD1 (6 bases). The germline gives CDR1 MNHEY, CDR2 SVGAGI. V gave up 2 bases and J gave up 7 bases, with 11 bases separating them. This CDR3 comprises 14 residues. The CDR3 coding sequence is TGTGCCAGCAGTTACCTACAGGGACACGGGGAGCTGTTTTTT. Protein sequence: CASSYLQGHGELFF.